A single sample is the source of the 31 T cell receptor beta chains below, sequenced in a study of T cell repertoires in cytomegalovirus infection. TCRdb reprocessed the reads with MiXCR, giving one entry per CDR3 protein. The table records 650,000 to 850,000 distinct CDR3 sequences, 25% to 35% of them present only once. For these receptors, no antigen is known. The input for sequencing was cultured CD8+ T cells from PBMCs, taken from culture after CMV antigen stimulation. The receptor source for this set is a human donor in good health (CMV status not recorded). Some clones in this sample may be carry-over from other donors' samples.

This clonotype was counted between two and nine times. CDR3 coding DNA: TGTGCCAGCGACTTTTCCTACGAGCAGTACTTC. Protein sequence: CASDFSYEQYF. The J gene is TRBJ2-7, the V gene TRBV6-1; D gene unclear. The CDR3 is made up of 11 amino acids. Trimming removed 8 bases at V and 1 base at J, with 6 bases between. The germline V gene has CDR1 MNHNS and CDR2 SASEGT.

This clonotype was picked up many times. The chain uses TRBV7-2 and TRBJ2-7; maybe TRBD1 (6 bases). The CDR3 is 13 residues long. Between the trimmed V and J ends, which lost 5 bases and 4 bases, there was a span of 12 bases. The germline V gene has CDR1 SGHTA and CDR2 FQGNSA. The CDR3 sequence: CASSPQGTYEQYV. The CDR3 coding sequence is TGTGCCAGCAGCCCACAGGGAACTTACGAGCAGTACGTC.

A few counts support this clonotype. The rearrangement uses TRBV7-9 and TRBJ2-3, with 10 nucleotides matching TRBD1. Trimming at V came to 6 bases and at J to 6 bases, leaving 3 bases not matched to a gene. The germline V gene encodes CDR1 SEHNR and CDR2 FQNEAQ (reference sequence). The CDR3 loop spans 13 amino acids. This CDR3 reads CASRGQGMDTQYF. The CDR3 DNA sequence: TGTGCCAGCAGGGGACAGGGGATGGATACGCAGTATTTT.

This chain's CDR3 is CASSPYRGLNQPQHF. CDR3 bases: TGTGCCAGCAGTCCGTACCGGGGCCTAAATCAGCCCCAGCATTTT. This sequence joins TRBV27 and TRBJ1-5; perhaps TRBD1 as D (5 bases). Trimming took 5 bases from V and 4 from J, leaving 15 bases between them. The length of the CDR3 is 15 residues. The germline CDR1 and CDR2 sequences are MNHEY and SMNVEV (reference sequence).

This clonotype has a count of ten or more. CDR3 DNA sequence: TGTGCCAGCAGCTTATCGAGGGTGAAGGGACAGGACTCCTACGAGCAGTACTTC. Its translation: CASSLSRVKGQDSYEQYF. The chain joins TRBV7-8 to TRBJ2-7, with 8 positions matching TRBD1. This CDR3 region has 18 residues. From germline, CDR1 is SGHVS and CDR2 FQNEAQ. J gave up 0 bases and V 2 bases, and 12 bases lay outside the gene matches.

This clonotype has only a few counts. CDR3 sequence reads: CASSFGAGPADTQYF. The CDR3 DNA reads as TGTGCCAGCAGCTTTGGGGCGGGACCAGCAGATACGCAGTATTTT. The chain carries TRBV7-6 and TRBJ2-3; perhaps TRBD2 as D (6 bases). The germline CDR1 and CDR2 sequences are SGHVS and FNYEAQ. V lost 3 bases to trimming and J lost 4 bases, with 14 bases between them. The CDR3 loop spans 15 amino acids.

This clonotype has ten or more counts. J is TRBJ2-3 and V is TRBV6-2 or TRBV6-3; 16 bases are shared with TRBD2. This CDR3 contains 17 residues. Per germline, CDR1 MNHEY and CDR2 SVGEGT. The V segment lost 6 bases and the J segment 5 bases; nucleotides outside the gene matches: 8. The CDR3 sequence is CASSPGTSGGARDTQYF. For the CDR3, the DNA is TGTGCCAGCAGCCCCGGGACTAGCGGGGGGGCAAGAGATACGCAGTATTTT.

The J gene is TRBJ2-1, the V gene TRBV12-3 or TRBV12-4; D not certain. This CDR3 comprises 14 residues. V lost 4 bases and J 7 bases, leaving 14 bases between the germline ends. The CDR3 DNA reads TGTGCCAGCAGTTCAAGCAGCATGGGAAATGAGCAGTTCTTC. It translates to CASSSSSMGNEQFF.

The genes are TRBV27 and TRBJ2-3; D may be TRBD2 (6 bases). CDR1 is MNHEY, CDR2 SMNVEV, per germline (reference sequence). The length of the CDR3 is 15 residues. V lost 6 bases and J 4 bases, leaving 17 bases between the germline ends. The CDR3 region has the DNA TGTGCCAGCAGCCCGACTAGTTCTTGGGCAGATACGCAGTATTTT. Translation gives CASSPTSSWADTQYF.

The chain is built from TRBV19 and TRBJ1-1, with D uncertain. The V and J ends lost 0 bases and 3 bases respectively, with 17 bases between them. Germline CDR1 is LNHDA and CDR2 is SQIVND (reference sequence). The CDR3 runs to 17 residues. Written as DNA, the CDR3 is TGTGCCAGTAGTATAGATTGGCAGGCAGCTCAAGACACTGAAGCTTTCTTT. This encodes CASSIDWQAAQDTEAFF.

This clonotype was detected a few times. The chain has TRBV27 and TRBJ1-4; no firm D call. The V gene's germline CDR1 is MNHEY and CDR2 SMNVEV (reference sequence). Trimming removed 6 bases from V and 0 bases from J, with 14 bases in between. This CDR3 region has 16 residues. CDR3 nucleotides: TGTGCCAGCAGGCCCCTTGTGAACCCAACTAATGAAAAACTGTTTTTT. Encoded protein: CASRPLVNPTNEKLFF. Using reference TRBV27 and TRBJ1-4 for the parts outside the CDR3, the full variable domain is EAQVTQNPRYLITVTGKKLTVTCSQNMNHEYMSWYRQDPGLGLRQIYYSMNVEVTDKGDVPEGYKVSRKEKRNFPLILESPSPNQTSLYFCASRPLVNPTNEKLFFGSGTQLSVL.

A note on this clonotype: The junction departs from germline at one end; a sequencing error may be responsible. The rearrangement links TRBV7-6 to TRBJ2-5; 9 bases are a match to TRBD2. The CDR3 covers 15 residues. CDR1 and CDR2 from the germline V gene are SGHVS and FNYEAQ. Written as DNA, the CDR3 is TGTGCCAGCAGCCCATCAGCGGGGGGCGATGAGACCCAGGACTTC. It translates to CASSPSAGGDETQDF.

This CDR3 is CTTRRGAADTQYF. CDR3 DNA: TGCACTACAAGGAGGGGCGCGGCAGATACGCAGTATTTT. V gene TRBV29-1 combines with J gene TRBJ2-3; D may be TRBD2 (6 bases). CDR1 is SQVTM, CDR2 ANQGSEA, per germline. The CDR3 has 13 amino acids.

This clonotype was detected ten times or more. V usage is TRBV7-9 and J usage is TRBJ2-1; D uncertain. The CDR3 runs 15 residues. Deletions cut 5 bases from V and 5 bases from J, with 16 bases between. Germline CDR1 is SEHNR and CDR2 is FQNEAQ (reference sequence). The CDR3 nucleotides read TGTGCCAGCAGCGCTCTAGGGATCTTCGACAATGAGCAGTTCTTC. Amino acid sequence: CASSALGIFDNEQFF. Looking up the rest from reference TRBV7-9 and TRBJ2-1 gives the full variable domain: DTGVSQNPRHKITKRGQNVTFRCDPISEHNRLYWYRQTLGQGPEFLTYFQNEAQLEKSRLLSDRFSAERPKGSFSTLEIQRTEQGDSAMYLCASSALGIFDNEQFFGPGTRLTVL.

The chain combines TRBV4-3 with TRBJ2-1, with D perhaps TRBD1 (5 bases). CDR1 is LGHNA, CDR2 YSLEER, per germline. The CDR3 contains 14 residues. The ends were cut back, 0 bases at V and 6 bases at J, with 9 bases in the middle. CDR3 loop: CASSQDRTSNEQFF. The CDR3 nucleotides are TGCGCCAGCAGCCAAGACCGGACAAGCAATGAGCAGTTCTTC.

The chain couples TRBV20-1 to TRBJ2-1; 8 bases agree with TRBD2. Germline loops: CDR1 DFQATT, CDR2 SNEGSKA (reference sequence). CDR3 length: 14 amino acids. The junction had 7 bases not matched to a gene; V was cut back by 5 bases and J by 4 bases. This CDR3 reads CSAGSRGAYNEQFF. Here the CDR3 DNA reads TGCAGTGCTGGATCGCGGGGGGCATACAATGAGCAGTTCTTC.

A few counts support this clonotype. The chain employs TRBV10-3 and TRBJ2-5, with 8 bases aligning to TRBD1. The V segment lost 8 bases and the J segment 0 bases; nucleotides outside the gene matches: 11. The CDR3 covers 16 residues. The V gene's germline CDR1 is ENHRY and CDR2 SYGVKD. CDR3 in amino acids: CAIGKGQEKYQETQYF. The CDR3 DNA sequence: TGTGCCATCGGCAAGGGACAGGAAAAGTACCAAGAGACCCAGTACTTC.

This clonotype has a count of ten or more. The CDR3 DNA is TGTGCCAGCAGCCAGGCGGGGATGGGGAGGGAGACCCAGTACTTC. Encoded protein: CASSQAGMGRETQYF. V gene TRBV7-6 combines with J gene TRBJ2-5, with D maybe TRBD2 (6 bases). Trimming removed 5 bases at V and 5 bases at J, with 18 bases between. CDR1 is SGHVS, CDR2 FNYEAQ, per germline. This CDR3 has 15 amino acids.

This chain connects TRBV29-1 to TRBJ1-3; D not resolved. The germline V and J ends were trimmed by 1 base and 0 bases, with 16 bases remaining between them. Germline V gene data show CDR1 as SQVTM and CDR2 as ANQGSEA. CDR3 length: 17 residues. The CDR3 DNA reads TGCAGCGTTGAAGGCCAGCCCGGTGAACCCTCTGGAAACACCATATATTTT. Amino acid sequence: CSVEGQPGEPSGNTIYF.

This clonotype has a handful of counts. The genes are TRBV6-1 and TRBJ2-7; D is ambiguous. V was pared by 8 bases and J by 2 bases, with 13 bases between. CDR3 length: 13 residues. From germline, CDR1 is MNHNS and CDR2 SASEGT. The CDR3 here is CASPGRVTYEQYV. The CDR3 coding sequence is TGTGCCAGCCCCGGACGGGTGACCTACGAGCAGTACGTC.

The chain uses TRBV20-1 and TRBJ2-7, with D hard to call. This CDR3 is built from 13 residues. Germline-derived CDR1 and CDR2 are DFQATT and SNEGSKA (reference sequence). The CDR3 reads CSAREGRAYEQYV. CDR3 DNA: TGCAGTGCCAGAGAAGGTCGGGCCTACGAGCAGTACGTC.

This clonotype was recorded at least ten times. This sequence joins TRBV12-3 or TRBV12-4 and TRBJ1-3; D is unclear. The CDR3 sequence is 14 residues long. With 2 bases removed from V and 9 bases from J, the gap between germline ends came to 14 bases. This CDR3 is CASSLRRQVPTIYF. CDR3 DNA sequence: TGTGCCAGCAGTTTAAGGCGTCAGGTACCCACCATATATTTT.

The rearrangement joins TRBV5-1 to TRBJ1-2; D call uncertain. The CDR3 runs 15 residues. Looked up from germline, CDR1 is SGHRS and CDR2 is YFSETQ. Trimming cost V 6 bases and J 6 bases, with 21 bases left between them. This CDR3 is CASTHNMAERNGYTF. The CDR3 bases are TGCGCCAGCACCCACAATATGGCGGAAAGGAATGGCTACACCTTC.

The chain employs TRBV7-3 and TRBJ1-5; D unclear. Trimming stripped 4 bases from V and 6 bases from J, with 13 bases between. Germline assignment: CDR1 SGHTA and CDR2 FQGTGA. The CDR3 spans 14 residues. The CDR3 protein is CASSSGAYGQPQHF. CDR3 bases: TGTGCCAGCAGCTCCGGAGCCTACGGTCAGCCCCAGCATTTT.

V gene TRBV27 combines with J gene TRBJ2-7; TRBD1 matches 8 bases. Germline CDR1 MNHEY, CDR2 SMNVEV (reference sequence). The CDR3 totals 13 residues. Trimming removed 6 bases from V and 5 bases from J; junction bases left unmatched: 6. CDR3 region: CASSDGTGHEQYF. CDR3 nucleotides: TGTGCCAGCAGCGACGGGACAGGCCACGAGCAGTACTTC.

This clonotype was recorded at least ten times. This chain joins TRBV7-6 and TRBJ2-1; D possibly matches TRBD1 or TRBD2 (5 bases each). This CDR3 region has 13 residues. The germline V and J ends were trimmed by 2 bases and 9 bases, with 11 bases remaining between them. Germline CDR1 SGHVS, CDR2 FNYEAQ. The CDR3 region has the DNA TGTGCCAGCAGCTTATCAGGGAGAGGTGAGCAGTTCTTC. Residues: CASSLSGRGEQFF.

This chain connects TRBV27 to TRBJ1-5; perhaps TRBD1 as D (6 bases). The ends were cut back, 2 bases at V and 1 base at J, with 18 bases in the middle. The germline CDR1 and CDR2 sequences are MNHEY and SMNVEV (reference sequence). CDR3 length: 18 residues. The CDR3 region has the DNA TGTGCCAGCAGTTTAGGAGCAGGGGACCCATACAGCAATCAGCCCCAGCATTTT. Translation: CASSLGAGDPYSNQPQHF.

The rearrangement joins TRBV7-8 to TRBJ1-3; D uncertain. Deletions cut 2 bases from V and 4 bases from J, with 9 bases between. The CDR3 consists of 14 residues. Germline lookup yields CDR1 SGHVS and CDR2 FQNEAQ. DNA for the CDR3: TGTGCCAGCAGCTTAAAGGGAATCGGAAACACCATATATTTT. As protein: CASSLKGIGNTIYF.

The chain recombines TRBV20-1 with TRBJ2-1, with D unclear. The CDR3 spans 15 residues. V dropped 0 bases and J dropped 0 bases, with 9 bases sitting between them. Germline V gene lookup returns CDR1 DFQATT and CDR2 SNEGSKA (reference sequence). CDR3 in DNA: TGCAGTGCTAGAGACAGTTTGAGCTCCTACAATGAGCAGTTCTTC. Protein product: CSARDSLSSYNEQFF.

This clonotype was recorded at least ten times. The chain combines TRBV7-2 with TRBJ1-2; 9 bases agree with TRBD1. Germline trimming cut 6 bases from V and 3 bases from J; bases unmatched to any gene: 5. Per the germline V gene, CDR1 is SGHTA and CDR2 is FQGNSA. The CDR3 runs to 14 residues. The CDR3 reads CASSGRTGDYGYTF. The CDR3 coding sequence is TGTGCCAGCAGTGGGCGGACAGGGGACTATGGCTACACCTTC.

This clonotype was observed a few times. The chain combines TRBV7-3 with TRBJ2-5, with 9 positions matching TRBD1. The germline CDR1 and CDR2 sequences are SGHTA and FQGTGA. V was clipped by 4 bases and J by 5 bases; unmatched bases: 8. The CDR3 contains 15 residues. In DNA form, the CDR3 reads TGTGCCAGCAGCTCAGAAGGACAGGGGTGGGAGACCCAGTACTTC. It yields the protein CASSSEGQGWETQYF. The complete variable domain, with remaining parts taken from reference TRBV7-3 and TRBJ2-5, reads GAGVSQTPSNKVTEKGKYVELRCDPISGHTALYWYRQSLGQGPEFLIYFQGTGAADDSGLPNDRFFAVRPEGSVSTLKIQRTERGDSAVYLCASSSEGQGWETQYFGPGTRLLVL.